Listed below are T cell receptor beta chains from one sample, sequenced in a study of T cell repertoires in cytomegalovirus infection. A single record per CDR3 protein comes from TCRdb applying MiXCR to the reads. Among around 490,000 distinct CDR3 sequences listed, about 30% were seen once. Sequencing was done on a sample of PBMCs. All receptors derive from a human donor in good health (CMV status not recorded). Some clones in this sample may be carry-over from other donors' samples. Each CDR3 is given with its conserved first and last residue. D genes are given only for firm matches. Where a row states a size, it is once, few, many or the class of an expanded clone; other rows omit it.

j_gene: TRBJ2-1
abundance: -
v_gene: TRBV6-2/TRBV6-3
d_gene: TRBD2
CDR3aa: CASTPLWGLAGKPGEQFF
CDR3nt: TGTGCCAGCACCCCCCTATGGGGACTAGCGGGCAAACCGGGTGAGCAGTTCTTC

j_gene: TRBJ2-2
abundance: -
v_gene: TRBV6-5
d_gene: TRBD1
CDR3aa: CASSLTGGAGTGELFF
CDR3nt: TGTGCCAGCAGTTTAACAGGGGGCGCAGGGACCGGGGAGCTGTTTTTT

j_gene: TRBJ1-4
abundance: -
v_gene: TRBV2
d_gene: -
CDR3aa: CASSEGGRNEKLFF
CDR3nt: TGTGCCAGCAGTGAGGGGGGACGGAATGAAAAACTGTTTTTT

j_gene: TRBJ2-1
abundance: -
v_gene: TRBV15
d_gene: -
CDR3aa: CATNLGGEHTRNEQFF
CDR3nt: TGTGCCACCAACCTAGGGGGGGAACACACCCGCAATGAGCAGTTCTTC

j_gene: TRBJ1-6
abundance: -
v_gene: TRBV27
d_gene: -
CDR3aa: CASSFNFEGPLHF
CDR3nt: TGTGCCAGCAGTTTCAACTTCGAGGGACCCCTCCACTTT

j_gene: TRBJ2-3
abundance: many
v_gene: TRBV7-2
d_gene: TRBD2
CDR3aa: CASSPGLAGVWDTQYF
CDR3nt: TGTGCCAGCAGCCCTGGACTAGCGGGAGTATGGGATACGCAGTATTTT

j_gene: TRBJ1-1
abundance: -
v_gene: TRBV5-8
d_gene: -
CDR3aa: CASSQRELNTEAFF
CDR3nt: TGTGCCAGCAGCCAGAGGGAATTGAACACTGAAGCTTTCTTT

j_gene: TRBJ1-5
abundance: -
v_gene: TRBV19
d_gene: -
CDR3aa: CASSMRQISNQPQHF
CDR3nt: TGTGCCAGTAGCATGCGGCAGATTAGCAATCAGCCCCAGCATTTT

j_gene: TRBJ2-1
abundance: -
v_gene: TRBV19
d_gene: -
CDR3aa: CASSWDGQGLDYNEQFF
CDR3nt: TGTGCCAGTAGTTGGGACGGACAGGGACTAGACTACAATGAGCAGTTCTTC

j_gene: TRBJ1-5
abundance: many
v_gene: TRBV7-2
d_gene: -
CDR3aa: CASSLDQGPRTVHF
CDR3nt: TGTGCCAGCAGCTTAGATCAGGGGCCGCGGACCGTGCATTTT

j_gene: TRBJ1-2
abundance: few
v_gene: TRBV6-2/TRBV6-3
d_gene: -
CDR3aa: CASRPGQGANYGYTF
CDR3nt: TGTGCCAGCAGGCCGGGACAAGGGGCTAACTATGGCTACACCTTC

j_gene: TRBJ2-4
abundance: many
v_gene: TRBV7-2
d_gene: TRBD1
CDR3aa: CASRPDRGGIQYF
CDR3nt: TGTGCCAGCAGACCTGACAGGGGAGGAATTCAGTACTTC

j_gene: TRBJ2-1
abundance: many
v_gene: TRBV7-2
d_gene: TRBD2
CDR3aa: CASSLGLARHEQFF
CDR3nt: TGTGCCAGCAGCTTAGGACTAGCTCGCCATGAGCAGTTCTTC

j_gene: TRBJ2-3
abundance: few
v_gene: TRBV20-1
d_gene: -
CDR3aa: CSAFPSITDTQYF
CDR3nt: TGCAGTGCATTTCCGTCGATTACAGATACGCAGTATTTT

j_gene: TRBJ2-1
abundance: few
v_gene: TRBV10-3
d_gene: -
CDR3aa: CAIRSDREGNEQFF
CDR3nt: TGTGCCATCAGATCGGACAGGGAGGGCAATGAGCAGTTCTTC

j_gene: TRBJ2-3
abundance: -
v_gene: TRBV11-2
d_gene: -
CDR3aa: CASSSRDFSTDTQYF
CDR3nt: TGTGCCAGCAGCTCCCGGGACTTTTCGACAGATACGCAGTATTTT

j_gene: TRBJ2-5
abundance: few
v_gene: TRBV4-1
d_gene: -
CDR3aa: CASSQEPREQETQYF
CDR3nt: TGCGCCAGCAGCCAAGAACCTAGAGAACAAGAGACCCAGTACTTC

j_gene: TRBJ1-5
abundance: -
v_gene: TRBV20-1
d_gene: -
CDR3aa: CSAREPTGSSQPQHF
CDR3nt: TGCAGTGCTAGAGAGCCCACAGGGTCAAGTCAGCCCCAGCATTTT

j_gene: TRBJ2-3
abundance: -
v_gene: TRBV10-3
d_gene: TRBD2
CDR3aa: CAIRVSGATSTDTQYF
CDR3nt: TGTGCCATCAGAGTCAGCGGGGCAACTAGCACAGATACGCAGTATTTT

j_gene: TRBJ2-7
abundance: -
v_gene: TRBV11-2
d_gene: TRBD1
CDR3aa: CASSSHRQGVAYEQYF
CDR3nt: TGTGCCAGCAGCTCCCACAGACAGGGTGTGGCCTACGAGCAGTACTTC

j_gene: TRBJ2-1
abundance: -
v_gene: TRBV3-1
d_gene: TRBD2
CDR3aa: CASSHLLAGSNEQFF
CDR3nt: TGTGCCAGCAGCCACCTACTAGCGGGCTCCAATGAGCAGTTCTTC

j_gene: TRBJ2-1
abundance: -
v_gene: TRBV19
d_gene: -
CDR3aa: CASSSGLAHNEQFF
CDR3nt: TGTGCCAGTAGTTCGGGCCTAGCCCACAATGAGCAGTTCTTC

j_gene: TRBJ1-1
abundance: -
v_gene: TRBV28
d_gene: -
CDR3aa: CASSATVGANTEAFF
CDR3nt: TGTGCCAGCAGTGCTACCGTCGGGGCGAACACTGAAGCTTTCTTT

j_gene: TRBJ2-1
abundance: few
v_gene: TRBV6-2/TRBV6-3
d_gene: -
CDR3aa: CASSYVGEQFF
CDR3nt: TGTGCCAGCAGTTACGTTGGGGAGCAGTTCTTC

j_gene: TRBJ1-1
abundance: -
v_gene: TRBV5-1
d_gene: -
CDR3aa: CASSGTTGLNTEAFF
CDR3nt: TGCGCCAGCAGCGGGACCACAGGGCTTAACACTGAAGCTTTCTTT

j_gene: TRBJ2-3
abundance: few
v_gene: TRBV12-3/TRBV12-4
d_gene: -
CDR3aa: CASRRLDTDTQYF
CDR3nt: TGTGCCAGCAGACGCCTAGACACAGATACGCAGTATTTT

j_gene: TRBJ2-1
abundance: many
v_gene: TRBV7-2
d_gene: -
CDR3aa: CASSLARSNEQFF
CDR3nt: TGTGCCAGCAGCTTAGCGCGTAGCAATGAGCAGTTCTTC

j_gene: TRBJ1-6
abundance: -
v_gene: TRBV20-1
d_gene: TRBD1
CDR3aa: CSAVGQGIKESYNSPLHF
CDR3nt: TGCAGTGCTGTGGGACAGGGAATCAAGGAGTCCTATAATTCACCCCTCCACTTT

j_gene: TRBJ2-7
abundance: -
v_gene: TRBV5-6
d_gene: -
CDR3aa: CASSFHGSSYEQYF
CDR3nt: TGTGCCAGCAGCTTTCACGGGAGCTCCTACGAGCAGTACTTC

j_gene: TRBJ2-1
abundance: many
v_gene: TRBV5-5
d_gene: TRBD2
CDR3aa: CASSSSSSGGYNEQFF
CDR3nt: TGTGCCAGCAGCTCGTCTTCTAGCGGGGGATACAATGAGCAGTTCTTC

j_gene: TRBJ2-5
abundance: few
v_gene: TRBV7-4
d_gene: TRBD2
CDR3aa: CASSTPSGSLGQETQYF
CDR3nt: TGTGCCAGCAGCACCCCTAGCGGGAGCCTGGGGCAAGAGACCCAGTACTTC

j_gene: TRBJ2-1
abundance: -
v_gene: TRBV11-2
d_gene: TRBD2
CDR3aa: CASRGGMSGTTSGRRSYNEQFF
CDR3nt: TGTGCCAGCAGGGGGGGGATGTCCGGGACAACTAGCGGGAGGCGCTCCTACAATGAGCAGTTCTTC

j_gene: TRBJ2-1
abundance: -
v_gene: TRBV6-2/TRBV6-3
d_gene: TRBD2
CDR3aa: CASSYHSGGLYNEQFF
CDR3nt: TGTGCCAGCAGTTACCATAGCGGGGGTCTCTACAATGAGCAGTTCTTC

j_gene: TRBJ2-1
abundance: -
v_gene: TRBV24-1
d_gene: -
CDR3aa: CATSDLMDIDNEQFF
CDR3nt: TGTGCCACCAGTGATTTGATGGACATAGACAATGAGCAGTTCTTC

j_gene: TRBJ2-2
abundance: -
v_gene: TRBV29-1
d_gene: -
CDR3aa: CSVDRGNTGELFF
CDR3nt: TGCAGCGTTGACAGGGGTAACACCGGGGAGCTGTTTTTT

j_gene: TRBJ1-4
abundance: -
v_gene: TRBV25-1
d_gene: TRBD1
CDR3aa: CASSDLIDRGWEKLFF
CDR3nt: TGTGCCAGCAGTGACCTCATTGACAGGGGTTGGGAAAAACTGTTTTTT

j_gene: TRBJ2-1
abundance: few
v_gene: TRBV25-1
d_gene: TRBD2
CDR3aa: CASSEVGREGQFF
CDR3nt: TGTGCCAGCAGTGAGGTCGGGCGGGAGGGACAGTTCTTC

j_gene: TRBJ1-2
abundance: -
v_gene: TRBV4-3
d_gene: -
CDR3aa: CASSQVRGWGDHYGYTF
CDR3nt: TGCGCCAGCAGCCAAGTTCGGGGTTGGGGGGACCACTATGGCTACACCTTC

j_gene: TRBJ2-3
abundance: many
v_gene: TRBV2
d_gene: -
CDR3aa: CASTGGNTDTQYF
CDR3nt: TGTGCCAGCACCGGAGGGAACACAGATACGCAGTATTTT

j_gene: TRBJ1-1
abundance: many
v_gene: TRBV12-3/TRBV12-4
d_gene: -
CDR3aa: CASSLSEGAWTEAFF
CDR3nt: TGTGCCAGCAGTTTATCAGAGGGCGCTTGGACTGAAGCTTTCTTT

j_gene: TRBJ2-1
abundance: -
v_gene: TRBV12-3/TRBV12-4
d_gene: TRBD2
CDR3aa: CASSLLLAGGINEQFF
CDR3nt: TGTGCCAGCAGTTTACTCTTAGCGGGAGGCATCAATGAGCAGTTCTTC

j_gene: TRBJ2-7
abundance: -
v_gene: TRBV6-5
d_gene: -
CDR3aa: CASSYSDPGDISYEQYF
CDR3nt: TGTGCCAGCAGTTACTCGGATCCGGGGGACATCTCCTACGAGCAGTACTTC

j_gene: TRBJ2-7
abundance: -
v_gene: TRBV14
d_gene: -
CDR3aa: CASSQEGQVYPTYEQYF
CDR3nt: TGTGCCAGCAGCCAAGAAGGCCAGGTTTACCCAACCTACGAGCAGTACTTC

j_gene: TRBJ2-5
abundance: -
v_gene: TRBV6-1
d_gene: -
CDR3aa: CASRVSGETQYF
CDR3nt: TGTGCCAGCAGAGTCTCGGGGGAGACCCAGTACTTC

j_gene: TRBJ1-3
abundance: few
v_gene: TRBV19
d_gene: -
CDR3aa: CASSFMSGNSGNTIYF
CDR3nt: TGTGCCAGTAGCTTTATGTCGGGGAACTCTGGAAACACCATATATTTT

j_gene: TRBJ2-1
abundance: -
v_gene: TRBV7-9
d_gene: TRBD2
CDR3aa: CASSSHLTGGNYNEQFF
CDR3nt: TGTGCCAGCAGCTCCCACCTAACGGGAGGGAACTACAATGAGCAGTTCTTC

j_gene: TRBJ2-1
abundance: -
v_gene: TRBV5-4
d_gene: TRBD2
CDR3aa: CASIPSPGLGQFF
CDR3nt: TGTGCCAGCATCCCTTCCCCGGGACTAGGGCAGTTCTTC

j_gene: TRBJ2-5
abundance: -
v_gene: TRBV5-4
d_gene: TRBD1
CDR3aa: CASSLGGQGFGETQYF
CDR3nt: TGTGCCAGCAGCTTGGGAGGACAGGGGTTTGGAGAGACCCAGTACTTC

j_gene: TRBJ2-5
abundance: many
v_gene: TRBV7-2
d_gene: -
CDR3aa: CASSLRYDQETQYF
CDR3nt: TGTGCCAGCAGCTTACGATACGATCAAGAGACCCAGTACTTC